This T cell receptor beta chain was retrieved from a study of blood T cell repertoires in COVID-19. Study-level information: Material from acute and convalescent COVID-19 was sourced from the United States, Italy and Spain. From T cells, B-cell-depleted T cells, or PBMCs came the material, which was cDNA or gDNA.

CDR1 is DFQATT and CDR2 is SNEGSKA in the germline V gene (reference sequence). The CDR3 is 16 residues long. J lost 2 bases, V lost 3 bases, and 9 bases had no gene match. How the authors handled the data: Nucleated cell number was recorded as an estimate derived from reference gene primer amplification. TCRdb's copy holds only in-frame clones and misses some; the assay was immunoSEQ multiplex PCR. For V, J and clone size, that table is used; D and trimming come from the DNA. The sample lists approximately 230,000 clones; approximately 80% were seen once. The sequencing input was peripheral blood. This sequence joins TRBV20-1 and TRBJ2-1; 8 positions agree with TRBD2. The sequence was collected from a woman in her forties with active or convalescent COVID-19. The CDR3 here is CSASYLRGGAYNEQFF. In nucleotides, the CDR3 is TGCAGTGCTAGTTACCTCCGGGGGGGGGCCTACAATGAGCAGTTCTTC.